This passage covers 5 T cell receptor beta chains from one sample sequenced in a study of CD8 T cells in Susac syndrome. The RNA input was roughly 0.45 to 1 ug, and it was reverse transcribed with random hexamers. MiXCR, applied by TCRdb to the immunoSEQ multiplex PCR reads, yields one record per CDR3 protein. The sample has over 350,000 distinct CDR3 sequences, approximately 89% seen once. The sequenced sample consisted of CD8+ T cells from PBMCs. Source of these receptors: a human donor with multiple sclerosis.

The chain combines TRBV5-1 with TRBJ1-1; D gene unclear. Trimming left V 3 bases short and J 0 bases short, with 12 bases between. From germline, CDR1 is SGHRS and CDR2 YFSETQ. The CDR3 loop spans 15 amino acids. CDR3 region: CASSWLLGMNTEAFF. In nucleotides, the CDR3 is TGCGCCAGCAGCTGGCTCTTGGGAATGAACACTGAAGCTTTCTTT. The whole variable domain, filled in from reference TRBV5-1 and TRBJ1-1, reads KAGVTQTPRYLIKTRGQQVTLSCSPISGHRSVSWYQQTPGQGLQFLFEYFSETQRNKGNFPGRFSGRQFSNSRSEMNVSTLELGDSALYLCASSWLLGMNTEAFFGQGTRLTVV.

V is TRBV7-9 and J is TRBJ1-4, with a tentative D call TRBD1 (6 bases). The germline V gene encodes CDR1 SEHNR and CDR2 FQNEAQ (reference sequence). The V end was cut by 5 bases, the J end by 8 bases, with 21 bases between. The CDR3 has 16 residues. The CDR3 DNA sequence: TGTGCCAGCAGCCTTACTTCACAGGGTGATTGGGAAAAACTGTTTTTT. Translated, it gives CASSLTSQGDWEKLFF.

V is TRBV5-1 and J is TRBJ1-4; TRBD1 might be the D (5 bases). V lost 4 bases and J lost 5, with 15 bases in between. Germline CDR1 is SGHRS and CDR2 is YFSETQ. This CDR3 has 15 amino acids. The CDR3 is CASSGTGLGNEKLFF. CDR3 sequence (DNA): TGCGCCAGCAGCGGAACAGGACTGGGCAATGAAAAACTGTTTTTT.

The chain combines TRBV6-1 with TRBJ2-1; 8 nucleotides align to TRBD2. V trimming: 6 bases; J trimming: 0 bases; junction bases outside the gene matches: 10. Germline V CDR1 and CDR2: MNHNS, SASEGT. This CDR3 comprises 17 residues. The chain's CDR3 is CASRLAAPSLSYNEQFF. In DNA form, the CDR3 reads TGTGCCAGCAGACTAGCGGCTCCCTCCCTCTCCTACAATGAGCAGTTCTTC.

This clonotype has a single count. The rearrangement links TRBV27 to TRBJ2-1; 12 nucleotides line up with TRBD2. The CDR3 length is 16 residues. J was trimmed by 3 bases and V by 5 bases; bases with no gene match: 5. Germline CDR1 reads MNHEY; CDR2 reads SMNVEV (reference sequence). This CDR3 is CASSPPTSGGYNEQFF. As DNA, the CDR3 is TGTGCCAGCAGTCCCCCGACTAGCGGGGGCTACAATGAGCAGTTCTTC.